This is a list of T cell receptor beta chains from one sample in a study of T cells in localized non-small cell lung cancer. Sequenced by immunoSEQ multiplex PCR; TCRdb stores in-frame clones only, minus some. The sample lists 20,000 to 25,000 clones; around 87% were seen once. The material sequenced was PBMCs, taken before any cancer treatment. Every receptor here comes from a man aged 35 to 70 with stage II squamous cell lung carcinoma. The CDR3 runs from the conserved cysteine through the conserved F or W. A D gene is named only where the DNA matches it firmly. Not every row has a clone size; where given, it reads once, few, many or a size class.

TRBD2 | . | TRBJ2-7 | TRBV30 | TGTGCCTGGAGCGCTGGTTGGACTAGCAGCTACGAGCAGTACTTC | CAWSAGWTSSYEQYF
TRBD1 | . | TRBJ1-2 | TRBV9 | TGTGCCAGCAGTCACCACCGGGACAGGAGCAACATGAACTATGGCTACACCTTC | CASSHHRDRSNMNYGYTF
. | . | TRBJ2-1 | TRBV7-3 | TGTGCCAGCAGCTTACCTGCCAGGGCAGGGCGGAATGAGCAGTTCTTC | CASSLPARAGRNEQFF
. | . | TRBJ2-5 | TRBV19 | TGTGCCAGTAGTATAGGGCGGGGTGGGCAAGAGACCCAGTACTTC | CASSIGRGGQETQYF
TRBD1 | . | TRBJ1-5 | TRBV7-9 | TGTGCCACCGAAAGACAGGGTGGGGTATTAATGAACAATCAGCCCCAGCATTTT | CATERQGGVLMNNQPQHF
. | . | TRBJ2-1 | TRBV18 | TGTGCCAGCTCACGAGGCGGGACAAACAATGAGCAGTTCTTC | CASSRGGTNNEQFF
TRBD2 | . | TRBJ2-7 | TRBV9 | TGTGCCAGCAGCGCCTCCGGGACTAGCGTCGAGCAGTACTTC | CASSASGTSVEQYF
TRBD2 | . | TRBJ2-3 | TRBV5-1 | TGCGCCAGCAGCTTGGATCTGCGGGGGGGCGTAGATACGCAGTATTTT | CASSLDLRGGVDTQYF
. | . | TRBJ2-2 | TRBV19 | TGTGCCACGGGGGACACTGCGAACACCGGGGAGCTGTTTTTT | CATGDTANTGELFF
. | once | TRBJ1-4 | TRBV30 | TGTGCCTGGAGTCAAGGGGACCGACATAATGAAAAACTGTTTTTT | CAWSQGDRHNEKLFF
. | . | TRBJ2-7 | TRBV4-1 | TGCGCCAGCAGCCAAAGCCAGGGTCGGACCTACGAGCAGTACTTC | CASSQSQGRTYEQYF
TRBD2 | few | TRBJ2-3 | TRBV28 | TGTGCCAGCAGTTTCTTAGCGGGAACAGATACGCAGTATTTT | CASSFLAGTDTQYF
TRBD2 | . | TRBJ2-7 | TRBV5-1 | TGCGCCAGCAGCCGCGGGGGGGGGTTGTACTACGAGCAGTACTTC | CASSRGGGLYYEQYF
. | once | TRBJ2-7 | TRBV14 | TGTGCCAGCAGCCGGACGAGTGGTGGGGCCTACGAGCAGTACTTC | CASSRTSGGAYEQYF
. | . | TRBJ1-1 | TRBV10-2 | TGCGCCAGCAACGACGGACCCATGAACACTGAAGCTTTCTTT | CASNDGPMNTEAFF
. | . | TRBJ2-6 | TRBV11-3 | TGTGCCAGCAGCTCGACTGCCAACGTCCTGACTTTC | CASSSTANVLTF
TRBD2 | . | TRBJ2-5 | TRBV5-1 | TGCGCCAGCAGCTTGGAGCCTAGCGGGAGGGCCGGAGAGACCCAGTACTTC | CASSLEPSGRAGETQYF
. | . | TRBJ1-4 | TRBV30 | TGTGCCTGGAGTGTTGGAGGGAAACTGTTTTTT | CAWSVGGKLFF
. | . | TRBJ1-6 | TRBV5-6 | TGTGCCAGCAGCGGGGACCCCGGACCGAATTCACCCCTCCACTTT | CASSGDPGPNSPLHF
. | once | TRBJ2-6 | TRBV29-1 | TGCAGCGTTGAAAGTCAGGGCAGGCGAAGCTCTGGGGCCAACGTCCTGACTTTC | CSVESQGRRSSGANVLTF
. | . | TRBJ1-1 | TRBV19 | TGTGCCAGTAGTATAGATCCCCGCAGGGTATCAAGGGACACTGAAGCTTTCTTT | CASSIDPRRVSRDTEAFF
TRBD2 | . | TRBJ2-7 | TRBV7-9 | TGTGCCAGCAGCCGGTTAAACCAGCGGGAGGGTCCGTACGAGCAGTACTTC | CASSRLNQREGPYEQYF
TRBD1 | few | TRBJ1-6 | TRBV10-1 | TGCGCCAGCAGTGAGACAGGGGTATCACCCCTCCACTTT | CASSETGVSPLHF
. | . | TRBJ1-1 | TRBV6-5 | TGTGCCAGCAGTTCGCTTAGGGGGGGCGAAGCTTTCTTT | CASSSLRGGEAFF
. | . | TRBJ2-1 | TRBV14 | TGTGCCAGCAGCCACACCTATGAGCAGTTCTTC | CASSHTYEQFF
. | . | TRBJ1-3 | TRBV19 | TGTGCCAGTAGTATAGGTGGGCACACCATATATTTT | CASSIGGHTIYF
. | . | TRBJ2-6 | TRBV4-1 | TGCGCCAGCAGCCAAGAACGAAGCGACGGGGCCAACGTCCTGACTTTC | CASSQERSDGANVLTF
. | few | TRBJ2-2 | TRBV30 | TGTGCCTGGAGTCTCTCCGCCGGGGAGCTGTTTTTT | CAWSLSAGELFF
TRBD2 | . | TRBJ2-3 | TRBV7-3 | TGTGCCAGCAGCTTTGAGGCGGGAGAGGCAGATACGCAGTATTTT | CASSFEAGEADTQYF